The present entry profiles one T cell receptor (beta chain) with its context. As yet, its antigen is unknown. Assay used: immunoSEQ multiplex PCR; TCRdb lists only in-frame clones, some missing. The sample consists of approximately 70,000 clones, 85% to 95% of them appearing once. Separate from the roughly 610-subject first cohort, the roughly 120-subject validation cohort was the one that the donors belonged to. The data are from a study of cytomegalovirus exposure and HLA in healthy donors. Study-wide findings and caveats: Around 160 TCR beta chains were listed as cytomegalovirus-associated. Rare TCR sequences predominated, though certain public TCRs were found in many donors. Confirmation was obtained in vitro that three CMV-associated chains are specific for CMV antigens.

Sequenced sample: PBMCs. This receptor was taken from a young woman in good health and CMV-seropositive.

CDR3 residues: CASSIRGGAGNTEAFF. In nucleotides, the CDR3 is TGTGCCAGTAGTATACGTGGGGGGGCCGGGAACACTGAAGCTTTCTTT. The rearrangement joins TRBV19 to TRBJ1-1; possible D gene TRBD1, 6 bases. From germline, CDR1 is LNHDA and CDR2 SQIVND (reference sequence). The germline V and J ends were trimmed by 2 bases and 1 base, with 14 bases remaining between them. There are 16 residues in the CDR3.